The sequence of this T cell receptor (beta chain) was determined in a study of blood T cell dynamics during melanoma immunotherapy. The CDR3 covers 8 residues. Germline-derived CDR1 and CDR2 are SQVTM and ANQGSEA. Deletions cut 0 bases from V and 12 bases from J, with 0 bases between. This clone was counted once. Every bulk PBMC sample received the same 350 ng of DNA. Profiled with immunoSEQ multiplex PCR; TCRdb holds only in-frame clones, not every one. The repertoire consists of more than 5,000 clones, with about 90% occurring once and the leading ten covering 3.3%. As to time point: pre-treatment baseline. Sampling occurred pretreatment (T0) and at week 3 (W3), after cycle one of checkpoint blockade.

The sequence was collected from a human donor with melanoma. The chain links TRBV29-1 to TRBJ2-1; D not resolved. The starting material was blood, obtained from a patient treated with checkpoint blockade. The CDR3, as DNA: TGCAGCGTTGAAGAGCAGTTCTTC. This translates into CSVEEQFF.